This record concerns one T cell receptor beta chain sequence. As yet, its antigen is unknown. Measured with immunoSEQ multiplex PCR; TCRdb has only the in-frame clones, and not every one. The sample lists 50,000 or so clones, roughly 70% occurring once. These data are taken from a study of T cell clones after liver transplantation. The overall study: A pre-transplant mixed lymphocyte reaction with TCRbeta sequencing defined graft-donor-reactive clones followed in post-transplant blood. Until 12-24 months post-transplant, subjects got standard immunosuppression and no induction.

Study results and limitations: A larger donor-reactive than third-party decline suggested partial antigen-specific deletion. The donor-reactive repertoire was only partly measurable in a couple of subjects, lacking donor cells.

CDR3 length: 14 amino acids. V was trimmed by 2 bases and J by 10 bases, leaving 15 bases between them. Per the germline V gene, CDR1 is SGHDN and CDR2 is FVKESK. The material was CD4+ T cells from blood, obtained approximately 54 months after liver transplant. The receptor was isolated from a human patient who received a liver transplant. Some T cells may possibly be graft donor cells. This chain uses TRBV14 with TRBJ2-1; D call uncertain. The CDR3 DNA follows: TGTGCCAGCAGCCAACAAATAGGTCTTACCGAGCAGTTCTTC. As protein: CASSQQIGLTEQFF.